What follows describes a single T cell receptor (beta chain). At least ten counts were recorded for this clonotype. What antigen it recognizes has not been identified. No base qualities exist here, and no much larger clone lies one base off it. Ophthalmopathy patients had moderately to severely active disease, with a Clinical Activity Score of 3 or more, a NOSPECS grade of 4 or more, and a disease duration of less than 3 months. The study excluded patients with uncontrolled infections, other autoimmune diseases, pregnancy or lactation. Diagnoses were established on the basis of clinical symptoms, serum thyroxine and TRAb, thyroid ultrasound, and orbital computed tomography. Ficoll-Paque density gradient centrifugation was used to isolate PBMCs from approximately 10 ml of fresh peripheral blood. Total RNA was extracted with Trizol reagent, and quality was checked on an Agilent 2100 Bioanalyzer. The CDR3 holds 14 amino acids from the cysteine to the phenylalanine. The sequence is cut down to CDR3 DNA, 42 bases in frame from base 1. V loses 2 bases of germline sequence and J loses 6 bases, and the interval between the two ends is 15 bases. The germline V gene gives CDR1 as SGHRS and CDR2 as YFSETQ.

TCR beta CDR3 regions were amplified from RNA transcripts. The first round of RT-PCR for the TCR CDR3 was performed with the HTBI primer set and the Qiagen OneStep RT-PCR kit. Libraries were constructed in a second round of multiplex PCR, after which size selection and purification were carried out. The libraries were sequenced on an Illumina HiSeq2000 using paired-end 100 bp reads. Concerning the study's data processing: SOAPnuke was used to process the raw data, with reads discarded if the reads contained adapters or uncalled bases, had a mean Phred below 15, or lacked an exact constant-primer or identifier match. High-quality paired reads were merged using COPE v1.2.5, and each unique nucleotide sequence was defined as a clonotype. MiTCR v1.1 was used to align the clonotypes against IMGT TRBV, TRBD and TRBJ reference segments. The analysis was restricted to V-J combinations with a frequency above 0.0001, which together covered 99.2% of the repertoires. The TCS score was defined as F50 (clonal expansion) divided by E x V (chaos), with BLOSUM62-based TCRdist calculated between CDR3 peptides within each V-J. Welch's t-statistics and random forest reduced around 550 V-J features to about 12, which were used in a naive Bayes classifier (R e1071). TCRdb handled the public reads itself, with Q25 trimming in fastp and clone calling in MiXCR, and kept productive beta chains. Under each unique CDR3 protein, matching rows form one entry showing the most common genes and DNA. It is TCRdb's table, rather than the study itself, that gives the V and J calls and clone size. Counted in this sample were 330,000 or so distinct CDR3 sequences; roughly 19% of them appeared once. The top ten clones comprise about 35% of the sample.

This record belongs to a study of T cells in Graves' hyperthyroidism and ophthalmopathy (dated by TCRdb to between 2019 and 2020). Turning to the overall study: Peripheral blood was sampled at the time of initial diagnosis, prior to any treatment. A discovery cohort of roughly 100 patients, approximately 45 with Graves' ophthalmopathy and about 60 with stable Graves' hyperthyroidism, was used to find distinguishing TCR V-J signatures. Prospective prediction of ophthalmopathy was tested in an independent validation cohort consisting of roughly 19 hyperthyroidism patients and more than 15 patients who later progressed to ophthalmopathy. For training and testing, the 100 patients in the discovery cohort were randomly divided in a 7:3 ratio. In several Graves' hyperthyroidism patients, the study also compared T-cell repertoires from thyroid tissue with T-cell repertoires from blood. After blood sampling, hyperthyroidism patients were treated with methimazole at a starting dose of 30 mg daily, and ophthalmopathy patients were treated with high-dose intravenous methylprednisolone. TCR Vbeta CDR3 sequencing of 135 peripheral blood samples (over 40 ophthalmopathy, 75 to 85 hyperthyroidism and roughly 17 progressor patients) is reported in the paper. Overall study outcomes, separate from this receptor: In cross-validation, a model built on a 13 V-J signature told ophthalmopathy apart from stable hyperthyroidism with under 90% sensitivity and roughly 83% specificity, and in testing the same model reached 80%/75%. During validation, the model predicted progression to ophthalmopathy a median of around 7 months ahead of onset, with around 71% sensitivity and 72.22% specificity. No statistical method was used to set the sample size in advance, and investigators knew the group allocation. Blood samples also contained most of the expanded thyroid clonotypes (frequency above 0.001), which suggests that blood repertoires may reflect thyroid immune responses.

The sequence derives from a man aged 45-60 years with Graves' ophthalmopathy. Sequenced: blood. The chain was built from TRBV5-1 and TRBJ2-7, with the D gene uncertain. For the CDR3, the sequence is CASSFGDLTREQYF. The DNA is TGCGCCAGCAGCTTCGGTGACCTTACCCGCGAGCAGTACTTC.